This T cell receptor beta chain was identified during a study of identical twins. One entry per CDR3 protein results from TCRdb running MiXCR on the 5' RACE reads. The table records 1.5 million to 2 million distinct CDR3 sequences, under 35% of them present only once. This CDR3 has 15 amino acids. The germline gives CDR1 ENHRY, CDR2 SYGVKD. Healthy Caucasians alone served as donors. On this clonotype itself: The target antigen is unknown. One end of the junction does not line up with germline, which may come from a read error.

Whole-study findings and limits: Insertion counts were lower in abundant cord blood beta clonotypes, a trend that memory repertoires did not show. Models underestimated TCR alpha sharing (out-of-frame) in monozygotic twins. Within beta out-of-frame sequences, the excess sharing observed between twins was weaker.

The chain employs TRBV10-3 and TRBJ2-5; D possibly corresponds to TRBD2 (6 bases). This TCR derives from a newborn girl in good health. What was sequenced was cord blood. CDR3 loop: CAVSEPQTRYNEQYF. CDR3 DNA: TGTGCCGTCAGTGAGCCGCAGACTAGGTACAATGAGCAGTACTTC.